This T cell receptor (beta chain) was documented in a study of blood T cell repertoires in COVID-19. Overall study context: Material from acute and convalescent COVID-19 was sourced from the United States, Italy and Spain. Sources were T cells, B-cell-depleted T cells, or PBMCs; the material itself was cDNA or gDNA.

Per the germline V gene, CDR1 is SGHRS and CDR2 is YFSETQ. V lost 4 bases and J lost 4; bases outside the gene matches: 15. There are 18 residues in the CDR3. Original data processing: Estimation of nucleated cell counts was performed using reference gene primer amplification. Method: immunoSEQ multiplex PCR; TCRdb's copy keeps in-frame clones and lacks some. V and J calls and clone size follow that table, whereas D and trimming were derived from the DNA. The profile covers roughly 130,000 clones, with about 86% appearing a single time and about 17% taken by the ten largest. This clone was observed once.

Sequenced material: peripheral blood. This chain joins TRBV5-1 and TRBJ1-5; TRBD1 matches at 9 bases. This clonotype originated in a woman in her forties or fifties with acute or convalescent COVID-19. The CDR3 loop is CASSGVGGRTGVNQPQHF. DNA of the CDR3: TGCGCCAGCAGCGGGGTCGGGGGGAGGACAGGGGTTAATCAGCCCCAGCATTTT.